The rows below give T cell receptor beta chains drawn from one sample of a study of control samples from healthy donors and cancer patients. The table came from immunoSEQ multiplex PCR; TCRdb's copy has only in-frame clones and leaves some out. The sample yields about 160,000 clones, about 94% seen once. Sequenced: PBMCs. These receptors all come from a man in his fifties or sixties with colorectal cancer. Each CDR3 is given with its conserved first and last residue. A D gene is named only where the DNA matches it firmly. Not all rows give a size; the values are once, few, many and, for expanded clones, a class.

d_gene,v_gene,j_gene,abundance,len,CDR3nt,CDR3aa
TRBD1,TRBV5-1,TRBJ1-1,once,13,TGCGCCAGCAGAATCGACAGGGTCACTGAAGCTTTCTTT,CASRIDRVTEAFF
-,TRBV4-2,TRBJ1-3,-,14,TGTGCCAGCAGCCAAGCGGAGGGCCGCACCTCCATATATTTT,CASSQAEGRTSIYF
-,TRBV12-3/TRBV12-4,TRBJ1-2,-,13,TGTGCCAGCAGTTCGCGACGGGGCTGGGGCTACACCTTC,CASSSRRGWGYTF
-,TRBV6-5,TRBJ2-7,-,16,TGTGCCAGCAGTTACTCGAGTGTGGGCAGAGGCTACGAGCAGTACTTC,CASSYSSVGRGYEQYF
TRBD1,TRBV27,TRBJ1-1,-,18,TGTGCCAGCAGTTACAACCCACGGACAGGGTCAATGAACACTGAAGCTTTCTTT,CASSYNPRTGSMNTEAFF
-,TRBV7-8,TRBJ1-2,-,14,TGTGCCAGCAGCTTAGCACAGGGTGTCGGTGGCTACACCTTC,CASSLAQGVGGYTF
-,TRBV19,TRBJ1-4,-,17,TGTGCCAGTAGCCGTGTTTATCGGGGTCAGATTAATGAAAAACTGTTTTTT,CASSRVYRGQINEKLFF
-,TRBV5-6,TRBJ1-1,-,14,TGTGCCAGCAGCTGGGGACCGGAGAACACTGAAGCTTTCTTT,CASSWGPENTEAFF
-,TRBV19,TRBJ2-5,-,17,TGTGCCAGTAGTATCTCAGGAAGTGGGGTGGCGCGAGAGACCCAGTACTTC,CASSISGSGVARETQYF
-,TRBV6-1,TRBJ1-6,-,14,TGTGCCAGCAGTGAAGTGGGTGGGAGGAAACCCCTCCACTTT,CASSEVGGRKPLHF
-,TRBV10-3,TRBJ2-2,-,15,TGTGCCATCAGGCCCGAAGGCCTGAACACCGGGGAGCTGTTTTTT,CAIRPEGLNTGELFF
-,TRBV20-1,TRBJ2-7,-,11,TGCAGTGCTCCGGGGCCCTACGAGCAGTACTTC,CSAPGPYEQYF
-,TRBV5-6,TRBJ1-2,-,14,TGTGCCAGCAGCCCAGGGGCCACTAACTATGGCTACACCTTC,CASSPGATNYGYTF
-,TRBV20-1,TRBJ2-7,-,16,TGCAGTGCTAGTTTAAGGAGGGCTTCAAGCTCCTACGAGCAGTACTTC,CSASLRRASSSYEQYF